This record covers a single T cell receptor beta chain. Its antigen is currently unknown. This specimen belongs to a study of metastatic and nonmetastatic thyroid tumors. Across the study: It was across blood and tumor or nodule tissue from malignant and benign thyroid patients that repertoires were compared. Study results and caveats: The study reportedly found significantly higher TCR beta diversity in malignant thyroid tumors than benign nodules, in blood and tumor.

Authors' data handling: A classifier for distant metastasis in papillary thyroid cancer was constructed using CDR3 differences observed across clinicopathological groups. TCRdb re-called clones from the PCR reads using MiXCR. It is TCRdb's table, rather than the study itself, that gives the V and J calls and clone size. The data hold 15,000 to 20,000 clones, with roughly 24% observed a single time. Thyroid surgery was preceded by no treatment in any patient. V was pared by 4 bases and J by 2 bases, with 10 bases between. The length of the CDR3 is 14 residues. Per germline, CDR1 SGHNT and CDR2 YENEEA. The TCR sequence derives from a female donor with papillary thyroid cancer or a benign thyroid nodule (not recorded which). Some clones in this sample may be carry-over from other donors' samples. Sequenced: adjacent normal tissue. The gene calls are TRBV11-3 and TRBJ2-3, with TRBD2 as a possible D gene (5 bases). The DNA of the CDR3 is TGTGCCAGCAGCTCAGAGGGATCCACAGATACGCAGTATTTT. It translates to CASSSEGSTDTQYF.